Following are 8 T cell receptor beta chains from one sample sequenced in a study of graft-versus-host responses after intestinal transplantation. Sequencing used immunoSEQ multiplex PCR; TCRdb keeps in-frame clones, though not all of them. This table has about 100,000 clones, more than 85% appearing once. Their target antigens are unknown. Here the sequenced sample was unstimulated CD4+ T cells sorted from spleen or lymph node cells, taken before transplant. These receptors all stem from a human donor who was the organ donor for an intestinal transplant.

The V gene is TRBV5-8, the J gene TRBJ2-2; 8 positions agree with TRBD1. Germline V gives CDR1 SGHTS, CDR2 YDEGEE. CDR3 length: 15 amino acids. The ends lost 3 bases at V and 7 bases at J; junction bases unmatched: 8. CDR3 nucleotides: TGTGCCAGCAGCTCCCCATACAGGGGGAGCGGGGAGCTGTTTTTT. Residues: CASSSPYRGSGELFF.

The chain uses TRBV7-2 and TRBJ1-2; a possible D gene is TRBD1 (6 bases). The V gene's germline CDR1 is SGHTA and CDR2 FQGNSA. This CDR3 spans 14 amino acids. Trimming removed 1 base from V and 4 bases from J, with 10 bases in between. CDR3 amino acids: CASSLDRASYGYTF. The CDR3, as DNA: TGTGCCAGCAGCTTAGACAGGGCCTCCTATGGCTACACCTTC.

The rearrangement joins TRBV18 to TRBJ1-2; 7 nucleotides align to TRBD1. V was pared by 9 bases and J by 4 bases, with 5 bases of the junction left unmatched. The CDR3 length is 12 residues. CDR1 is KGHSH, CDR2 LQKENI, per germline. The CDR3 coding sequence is TGTGCCAGTCGACAGGGCCCCTATGGCTACACCTTC. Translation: CASRQGPYGYTF.

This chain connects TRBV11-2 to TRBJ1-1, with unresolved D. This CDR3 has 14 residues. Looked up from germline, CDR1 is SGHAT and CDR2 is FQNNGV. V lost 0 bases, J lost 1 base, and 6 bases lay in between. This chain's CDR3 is CASSLEPTNTEAFF. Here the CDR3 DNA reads TGTGCCAGCAGCTTAGAACCGACGAACACTGAAGCTTTCTTT.

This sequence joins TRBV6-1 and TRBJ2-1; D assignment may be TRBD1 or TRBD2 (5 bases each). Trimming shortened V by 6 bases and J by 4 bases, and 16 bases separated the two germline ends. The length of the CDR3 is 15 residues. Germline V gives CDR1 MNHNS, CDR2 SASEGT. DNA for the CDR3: TGTGCCAGCAGCTTCGACAGAGGGCCTTACAATGAGCAGTTCTTC. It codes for CASSFDRGPYNEQFF.

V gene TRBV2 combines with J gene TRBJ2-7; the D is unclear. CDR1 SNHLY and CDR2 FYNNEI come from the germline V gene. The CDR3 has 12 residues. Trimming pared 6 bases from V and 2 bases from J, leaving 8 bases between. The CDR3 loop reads CASRGLAYEQYF. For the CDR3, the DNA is TGTGCCAGCAGGGGATTAGCCTACGAGCAGTACTTC.

The CDR3 nucleotides read TGTGCCAGCAGCTTAGTACTAGCGGGGGGGCCAGAGGAGCAGTTCTTC. Translated, it gives CASSLVLAGGPEEQFF. The chain links TRBV13 to TRBJ2-1; 13 nucleotides agree with TRBD2. This CDR3 has 16 residues. In germline, CDR1 is PRHDT, CDR2 FYEKMQ (reference sequence). The V segment lost 1 base and the J segment 10 bases; nucleotides outside the gene matches: 7. Drawing the rest from reference TRBV13 and TRBJ2-1, the complete variable domain is AAGVIQSPRHLIKEKRETATLKCYPIPRHDTVYWYQQGPGQDPQFLISFYEKMQSDKGSIPDRFSAQQFSDYHSELNMSSLELGDSALYFCASSLVLAGGPEEQFFGPGTRLTVL.

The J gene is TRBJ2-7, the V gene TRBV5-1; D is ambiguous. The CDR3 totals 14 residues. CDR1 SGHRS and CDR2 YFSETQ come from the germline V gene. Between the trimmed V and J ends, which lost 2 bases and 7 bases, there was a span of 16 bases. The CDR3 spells CASSLLDSLGEQYF. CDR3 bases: TGCGCCAGCAGCTTATTAGACTCTTTGGGGGAGCAGTACTTC. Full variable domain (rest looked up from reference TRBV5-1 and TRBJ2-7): KAGVTQTPRYLIKTRGQQVTLSCSPISGHRSVSWYQQTPGQGLQFLFEYFSETQRNKGNFPGRFSGRQFSNSRSEMNVSTLELGDSALYLCASSLLDSLGEQYFGPGTRLTVT.